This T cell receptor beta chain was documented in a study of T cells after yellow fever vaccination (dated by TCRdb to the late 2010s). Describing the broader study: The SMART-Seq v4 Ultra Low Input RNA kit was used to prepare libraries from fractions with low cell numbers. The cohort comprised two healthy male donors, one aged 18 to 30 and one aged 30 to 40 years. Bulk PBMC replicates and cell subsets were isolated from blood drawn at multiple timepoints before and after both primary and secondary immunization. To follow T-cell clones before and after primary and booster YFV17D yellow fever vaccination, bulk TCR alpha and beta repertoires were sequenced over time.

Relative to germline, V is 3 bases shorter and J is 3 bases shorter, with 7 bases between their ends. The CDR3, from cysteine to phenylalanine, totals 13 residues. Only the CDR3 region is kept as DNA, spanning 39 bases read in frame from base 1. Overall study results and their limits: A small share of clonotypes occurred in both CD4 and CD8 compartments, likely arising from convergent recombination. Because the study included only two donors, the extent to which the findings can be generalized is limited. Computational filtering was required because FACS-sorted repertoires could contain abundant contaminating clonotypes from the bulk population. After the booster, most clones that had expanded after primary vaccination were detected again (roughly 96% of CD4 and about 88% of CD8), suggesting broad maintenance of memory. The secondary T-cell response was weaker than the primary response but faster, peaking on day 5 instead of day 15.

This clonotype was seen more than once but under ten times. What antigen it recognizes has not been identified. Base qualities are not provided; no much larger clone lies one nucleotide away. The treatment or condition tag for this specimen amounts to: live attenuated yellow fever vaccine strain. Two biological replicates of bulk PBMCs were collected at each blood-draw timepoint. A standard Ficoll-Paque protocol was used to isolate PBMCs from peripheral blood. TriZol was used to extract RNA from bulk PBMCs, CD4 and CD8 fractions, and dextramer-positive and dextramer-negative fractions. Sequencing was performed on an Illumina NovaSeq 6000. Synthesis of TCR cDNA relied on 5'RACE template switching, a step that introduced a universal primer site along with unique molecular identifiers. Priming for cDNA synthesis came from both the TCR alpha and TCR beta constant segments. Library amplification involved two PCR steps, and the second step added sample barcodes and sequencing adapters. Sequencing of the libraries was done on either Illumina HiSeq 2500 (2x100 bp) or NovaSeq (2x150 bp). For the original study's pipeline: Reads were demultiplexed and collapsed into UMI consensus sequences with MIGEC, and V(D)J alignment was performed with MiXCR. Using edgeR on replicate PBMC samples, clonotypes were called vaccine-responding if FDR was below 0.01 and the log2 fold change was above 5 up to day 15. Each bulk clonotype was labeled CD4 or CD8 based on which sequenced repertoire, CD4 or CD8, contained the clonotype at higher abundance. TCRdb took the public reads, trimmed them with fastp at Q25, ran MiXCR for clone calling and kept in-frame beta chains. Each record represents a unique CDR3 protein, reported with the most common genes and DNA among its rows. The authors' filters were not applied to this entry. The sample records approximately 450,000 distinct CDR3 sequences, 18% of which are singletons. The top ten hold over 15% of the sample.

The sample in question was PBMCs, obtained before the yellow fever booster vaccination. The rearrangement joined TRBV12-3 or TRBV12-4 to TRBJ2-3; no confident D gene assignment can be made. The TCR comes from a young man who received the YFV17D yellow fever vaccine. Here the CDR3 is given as CASSFQETDTQYF. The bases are TGTGCCAGCAGTTTTCAGGAGACAGATACGCAGTATTTT.